The 6 T cell receptor beta chains below were found in one sample sequenced in a study of blood T cell repertoires in COVID-19. The repertoire was sequenced with immunoSEQ multiplex PCR; TCRdb's copy has only in-frame clones and lacks some. The sample records some 150,000 clones, more than 60% being singletons. The source material was peripheral blood. The source is a woman aged 50 to 60 with active or convalescent COVID-19.

The chain links TRBV6-5 to TRBJ1-3, with 9 bases lining up with TRBD1. The CDR3 loop spans 13 amino acids. CDR1 MNHEY and CDR2 SVGAGI come from the germline V gene. V was clipped by 5 bases and J by 8 bases; unmatched bases: 4. CDR3 nucleotides: TGTGCCAGCAGTCAGGACAGGGGAGACACCATATATTTT. It yields the protein CASSQDRGDTIYF.

V usage is TRBV19 and J usage is TRBJ1-2; TRBD1 agrees at 10 bases. With V trimmed by 3 bases and J by 8 bases, 9 bases remained unmatched. CDR1 LNHDA and CDR2 SQIVND come from the germline V gene (reference sequence). The CDR3 extends over 15 amino acids. CDR3 in amino acids: CASSIATGTGDGYTF. The DNA of the CDR3 is TGTGCCAGTAGTATCGCCACCGGGACAGGGGACGGCTACACCTTC.

This clone came up a few times. V and J are TRBV2 and TRBJ1-5, with 7 nucleotides matching TRBD1. The junction had 7 bases not matched to a gene; V was cut back by 5 bases and J by 3 bases. Germline assignment: CDR1 SNHLY and CDR2 FYNNEI. There are 15 residues in the CDR3. The CDR3 sequence is CASSRQGQNNQPQHF. The CDR3 DNA reads TGTGCCAGCAGTAGACAGGGACAAAACAATCAGCCCCAGCATTTT.

This clone appeared once. This sequence joins TRBV18 and TRBJ2-3, with D possibly matching TRBD2 (5 bases). V was shortened by 2 bases and J by 2 bases, with 8 bases between the two germline ends. CDR1 KGHSH and CDR2 LQKENI come from the germline V gene. This CDR3 has 14 amino acids. CDR3 loop: CASSPSGDTDTQYF. Here the CDR3 DNA reads TGTGCCAGCTCACCATCCGGGGACACAGATACGCAGTATTTT.

The J gene is TRBJ1-5, the V gene TRBV11-3; 9 bases align to TRBD1. The CDR3 runs to 19 residues. Germline V gene sequence: CDR1 SGHNT, CDR2 YENEEA. V lost 2 bases to trimming and J lost 0 bases; unmatched junction nucleotides: 11. The CDR3 is CASSLNRDRVCFSNQPQHF. The CDR3 bases are TGTGCCAGCAGCTTAAATCGGGACAGGGTTTGCTTTAGCAATCAGCCCCAGCATTTT.

In this sample, this clone turned up a few times. The chain uses TRBV7-2 and TRBJ2-2, with 7 bases identical to TRBD1. V was clipped by 3 bases and J by 1 base; unmatched bases: 2. Germline CDR1 is SGHTA and CDR2 is FQGNSA. The CDR3 is 15 amino acids. The CDR3 here is CASSLDRWNTGELFF. In DNA form, the CDR3 reads TGTGCCAGCAGCTTGGACAGGTGGAACACCGGGGAGCTGTTTTTT.